Presented here are 8 T cell receptor beta chains from one specimen sequenced in a study of early T cells in non-severe SARS-CoV-2 infection. MiXCR, run by TCRdb on the 5' RACE reads, gives a single entry per CDR3 protein. Among some 57,000 distinct CDR3 sequences listed, 8.2% were seen once. Sequencing used whole blood. The receptors shown here come from an adult who was a healthcare worker with PCR-confirmed SARS-CoV-2 infection or an uninfected control (not recorded which).

The rearrangement links TRBV20-1 to TRBJ1-5; D is unresolved. This CDR3 spans 12 amino acids. V lost 3 bases and J 5 bases, leaving 8 bases between the germline ends. Looked up from germline, CDR1 is DFQATT and CDR2 is SNEGSKA (reference sequence). This CDR3 is CSASRIDQPQHF. CDR3 bases: TGCAGTGCTAGTAGGATAGATCAGCCCCAGCATTTT.

This clonotype was seen a handful of times. The chain uses TRBV5-1 and TRBJ1-2; D gene unclear. The CDR3 extends over 12 amino acids. CDR1 SGHRS and CDR2 YFSETQ come from the germline V gene. The V gene lost 0 bases and the J gene lost 7 bases, with 7 bases spanning the gap. The CDR3 DNA sequence: TGCGCCAGCAGCTTGGGGTCGCGTGGCTACACCTTC. Its translation: CASSLGSRGYTF.

The chain has TRBV12-3 or TRBV12-4 and TRBJ2-1; tentatively, D is TRBD2 (7 bases). The CDR3 is 16 residues long. Trimming took 5 bases from V and 7 from J, leaving 21 bases between them. The CDR3 region is CASSHPGGLRGNEQFF. CDR3 sequence (DNA): TGTGCCAGCAGTCACCCCGGGGGGCTGAGGGGAAATGAGCAGTTCTTC.

This clonotype was detected a few times. This chain's CDR3 is CASSLGGLAGIYEQYF. CDR3 in DNA: TGTGCCAGCAGCTTAGGGGGACTAGCGGGAATCTACGAGCAGTACTTC. The rearrangement uses TRBV7-8 and TRBJ2-7; the match to TRBD2 covers 13 bases. CDR3 length: 16 amino acids. The junction had 3 bases not matched to a gene; V was cut back by 1 base and J by 3 bases. Germline V CDR1 and CDR2: SGHVS, FQNEAQ.

CDR3 DNA sequence: TGTGCCAGCAGTTACCTTCTAGCGGCCCCCTACAATGAGCAGTTCTTC. Its protein product is CASSYLLAAPYNEQFF. This rearrangement joins TRBV6-5 to TRBJ2-1, with 7 positions matching TRBD2. From germline, CDR1 is MNHEY and CDR2 SVGAGI. The CDR3 is 16 residues long. The V and J ends lost 2 bases and 2 bases, in that order; junction bases with no gene match: 6.

The chain recombines TRBV19 with TRBJ2-6; unclear D gene. V lost 5 bases and J 0 bases, leaving 5 bases between the germline ends. This CDR3 region has 14 residues. Germline V gene data show CDR1 as LNHDA and CDR2 as SQIVND (reference sequence). The CDR3 protein is CASSLRSGANVLTF. DNA of the CDR3: TGTGCCAGTAGTCTGCGCTCTGGGGCCAACGTCCTGACTTTC. Full variable domain (missing parts from reference TRBV19 and TRBJ2-6): DGGITQSPKYLFRKEGQNVTLSCEQNLNHDAMYWYRQDPGQGLRLIYYSQIVNDFQKGDIAEGYSVSREKKESFPLTVTSAQKNPTAFYLCASSLRSGANVLTFGAGSRLTVL.

The chain uses TRBV12-3 or TRBV12-4 and TRBJ1-2; no firm D call. This CDR3 is 11 amino acids long. The V gene lost 4 bases and the J gene lost 8 bases, with 8 bases spanning the gap. The CDR3 reads CASSYLSGYTF. The DNA of the CDR3 is TGTGCCAGCAGTTACTTATCAGGCTACACCTTC.

This clonotype was counted ten times or more. The rearrangement uses TRBV6-5 and TRBJ1-3; no clear D. This CDR3 region has 12 residues. V lost 7 bases to trimming and J lost 10 bases, with 14 bases between them. In germline, CDR1 is MNHEY, CDR2 SVGAGI. The CDR3 loop reads CASTSTQGTIYF. The CDR3 coding sequence is TGTGCCAGCACCTCTACCCAAGGGACCATATATTTT.